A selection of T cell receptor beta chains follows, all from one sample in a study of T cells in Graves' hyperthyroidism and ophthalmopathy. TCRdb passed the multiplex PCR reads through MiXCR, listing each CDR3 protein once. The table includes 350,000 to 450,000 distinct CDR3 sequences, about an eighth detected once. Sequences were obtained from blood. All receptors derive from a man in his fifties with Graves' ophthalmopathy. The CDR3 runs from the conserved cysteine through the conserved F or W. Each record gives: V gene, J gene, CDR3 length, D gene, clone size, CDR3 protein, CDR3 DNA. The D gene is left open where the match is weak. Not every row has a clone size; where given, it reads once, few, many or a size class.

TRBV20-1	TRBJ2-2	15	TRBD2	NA	CSARLAGAVTGELFF	TGCAGTGCCCGACTAGCGGGAGCGGTCACCGGGGAGCTGTTTTTT
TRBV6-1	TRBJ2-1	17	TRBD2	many	CASSEEEGAGGYNEQFF	TGTGCCAGCAGTGAAGAAGAGGGAGCGGGAGGCTACAATGAGCAGTTCTTC
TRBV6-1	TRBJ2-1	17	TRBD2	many	CASSFRTSGVPPDEQFF	TGTGCCAGCAGTTTCAGGACTAGCGGGGTTCCTCCTGATGAGCAGTTCTTC
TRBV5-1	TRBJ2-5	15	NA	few	CASSPPPSVMETQYF	TGCGCCAGCAGCCCACCGCCTTCGGTGATGGAGACCCAGTACTTC
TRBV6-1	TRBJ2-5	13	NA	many	CASSEGRVETQYF	TGTGCCAGCAGTGAAGGTCGGGTCGAGACCCAGTACTTC
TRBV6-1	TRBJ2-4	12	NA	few	CASSARPGIQYF	TGTGCCAGCAGCGCGCGGCCCGGCATTCAGTACTTC
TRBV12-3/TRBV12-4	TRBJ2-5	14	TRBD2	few	CASSSGTTQQTQYF	TGTGCCAGCAGTTCGGGGACTACGCAACAGACCCAGTACTTC
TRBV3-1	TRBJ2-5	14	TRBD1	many	CASSHQGAQETQYF	TGTGCCAGCAGCCATCAGGGGGCCCAAGAGACCCAGTACTTC
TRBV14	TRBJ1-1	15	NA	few	CASSQTGTLITEAFF	TGTGCCAGCAGCCAAACCGGGACACTGATCACTGAAGCTTTCTTT
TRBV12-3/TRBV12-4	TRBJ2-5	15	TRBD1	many	CASRAGTGDLETQYF	TGTGCCAGCAGGGCCGGGACAGGGGACCTAGAGACCCAGTACTTC